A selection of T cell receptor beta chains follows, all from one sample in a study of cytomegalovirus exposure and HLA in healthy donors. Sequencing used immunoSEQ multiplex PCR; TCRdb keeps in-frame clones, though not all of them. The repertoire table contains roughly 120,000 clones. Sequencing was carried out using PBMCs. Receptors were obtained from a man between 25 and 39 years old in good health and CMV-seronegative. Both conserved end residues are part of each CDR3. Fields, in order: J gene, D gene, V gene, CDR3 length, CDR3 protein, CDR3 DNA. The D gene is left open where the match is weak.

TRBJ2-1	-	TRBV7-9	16	CASRSGFRGPYNEQFF	TGTGCCAGCAGGTCAGGGTTCAGGGGTCCCTACAATGAGCAGTTCTTC
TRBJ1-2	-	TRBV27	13	CASSSTRIYGYTF	TGTGCCAGCAGTTCGACCAGGATCTATGGCTACACCTTC
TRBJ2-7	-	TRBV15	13	CATSRDQAYEQYF	TGTGCCACCAGCAGAGACCAGGCCTACGAGCAGTACTTC
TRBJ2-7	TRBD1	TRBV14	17	CASSQEGSGTDFYEQYF	TGTGCCAGCAGCCAAGAGGGGTCCGGGACAGATTTCTACGAGCAGTACTTC
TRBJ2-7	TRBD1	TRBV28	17	CASSSSGQGPRGYEQYF	TGTGCCAGCAGTTCCTCGGGACAGGGGCCCCGCGGCTACGAGCAGTACTTC
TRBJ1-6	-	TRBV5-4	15	CASSLASRQDSPLHF	TGTGCCAGCAGCTTGGCGTCGAGACAGGATTCACCCCTCCACTTT
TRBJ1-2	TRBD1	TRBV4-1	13	CASSPTGGFGYTF	TGCGCCAGCAGCCCGACAGGGGGATTTGGCTACACCTTC
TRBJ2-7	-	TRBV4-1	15	CASSLSPGVSYEQYF	TGCGCCAGCAGCCTGTCCCCGGGAGTTAGTTACGAGCAGTACTTC
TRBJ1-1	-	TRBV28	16	CASAGGSTDKNTEAFF	TGTGCCAGCGCGGGGGGAAGTACAGACAAGAACACTGAAGCTTTCTTT
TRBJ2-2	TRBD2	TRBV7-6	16	CASSSLPAGGAGELFF	TGTGCCAGCAGCTCCCTTCCAGCGGGAGGTGCCGGGGAGCTGTTTTTT
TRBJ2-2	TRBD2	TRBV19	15	CASQSGSLNTGELFF	TGTGCCAGTCAAAGCGGGAGCCTGAACACCGGGGAGCTGTTTTTT
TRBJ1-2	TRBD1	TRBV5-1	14	CASSLGTGDGGYTF	TGCGCCAGCAGCTTGGGGACAGGGGACGGTGGCTACACCTTC
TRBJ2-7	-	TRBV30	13	CAWSQQVTSEQYF	TGTGCCTGGAGCCAACAAGTGACATCCGAGCAGTACTTC
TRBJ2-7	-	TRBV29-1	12	CSVEELGAEQYF	TGCAGCGTTGAAGAGCTTGGGGCCGAGCAGTACTTC
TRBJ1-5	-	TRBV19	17	CASSPQTDPEANQPQHF	TGTGCCAGTAGTCCTCAGACAGACCCCGAAGCTAATCAGCCCCAGCATTTT